These T cell receptor beta chains were read from a single sample in a study of control samples from healthy donors and cancer patients. Assay: immunoSEQ multiplex PCR; the TCRdb copy retains only in-frame clones and omits some. The repertoire holds tens of thousands of clones, with 94% as singletons. The sequenced sample consisted of blood. Receptors originate from a woman in her twenties or thirties in good health. CDR3s leave out the opening cysteine and the closing phenylalanine or tryptophan. Each record gives: J gene, clone size, V gene, CDR3 protein. Some rows have no size entry. The others give once, few or many, or a class for an expanded clone.

>TRBJ1-2|.|TRBV27
ASSFSGLSNYGYT
>TRBJ2-1|once|TRBV27
ASSPPGLAGVGSYNEQF
>TRBJ1-4|few|TRBV11-2
ASSSAGGGRGEKLF
>TRBJ2-7|.|TRBV5-1
ASRPEGTGAYEQY
>TRBJ1-6|.|TRBV10-3
AIRTQGDNSPLH
>TRBJ2-3|.|TRBV29-1
SVLGLPSPHTDTQY
>TRBJ2-1|.|TRBV5-1
ASSKGFTYNEQF
>TRBJ1-1|.|TRBV4-1
ASSQELRYMNTEAF
>TRBJ1-1|.|TRBV6-5
ASRVAEAF
>TRBJ1-1|.|TRBV19
ASNYRDDENTEAF
>TRBJ1-1|.|TRBV28
ASSFHRPWNTEAF
>TRBJ2-5|.|TRBV27
ASRGAEETQY
>TRBJ2-1|.|TRBV19
ASSRDRGENNEQF
>TRBJ2-5|.|TRBV6-5
ASSWGRGVETQY
>TRBJ1-2|.|TRBV6-4
ASSVTGGEGSYGYT
>TRBJ2-7|once|TRBV4-1
ASSHQILGATYEQY